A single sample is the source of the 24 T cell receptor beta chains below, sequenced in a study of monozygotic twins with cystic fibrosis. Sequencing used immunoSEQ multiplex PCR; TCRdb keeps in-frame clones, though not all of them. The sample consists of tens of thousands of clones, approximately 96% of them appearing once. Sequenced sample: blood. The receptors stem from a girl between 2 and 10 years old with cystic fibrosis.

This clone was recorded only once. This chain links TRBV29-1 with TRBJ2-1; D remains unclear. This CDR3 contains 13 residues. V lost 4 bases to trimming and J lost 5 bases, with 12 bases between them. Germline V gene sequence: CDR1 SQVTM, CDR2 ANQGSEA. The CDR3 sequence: CSVVGPPNNEQFF. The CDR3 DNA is TGCAGCGTTGTAGGGCCCCCCAACAATGAGCAGTTCTTC.

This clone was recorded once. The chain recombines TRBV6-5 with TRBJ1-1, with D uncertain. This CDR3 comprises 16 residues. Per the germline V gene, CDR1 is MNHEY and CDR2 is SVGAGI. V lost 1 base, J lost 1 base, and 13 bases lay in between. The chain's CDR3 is CASSYFPTQSNTEAFF. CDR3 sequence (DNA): TGTGCCAGCAGTTACTTTCCCACACAATCGAACACTGAAGCTTTCTTT.

CDR3 protein: CASSLSTSSYEQYF. CDR3 sequence (DNA): TGTGCCAGTAGTTTGTCGACTAGCTCCTACGAGCAGTACTTC. This sequence joins TRBV19 and TRBJ2-7; tentatively, D is TRBD2 (6 bases). Between the trimmed V and J ends, which lost 5 bases and 0 bases, there was a span of 11 bases. Germline V CDR1 and CDR2: LNHDA, SQIVND (reference sequence). The CDR3 is 14 residues long.

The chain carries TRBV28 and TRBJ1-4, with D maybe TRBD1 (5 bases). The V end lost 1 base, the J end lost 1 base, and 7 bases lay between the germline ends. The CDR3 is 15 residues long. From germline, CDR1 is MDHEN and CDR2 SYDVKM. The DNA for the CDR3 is TGTGCCAGCAGTTTATCGGGGGAAACTAATGAAAAACTGTTTTTT. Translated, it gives CASSLSGETNEKLFF.

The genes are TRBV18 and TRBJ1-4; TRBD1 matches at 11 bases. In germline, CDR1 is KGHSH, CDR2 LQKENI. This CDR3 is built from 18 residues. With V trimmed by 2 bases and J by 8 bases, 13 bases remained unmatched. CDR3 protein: CASSPGQGAKGGGEKLFF. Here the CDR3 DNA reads TGTGCCAGCTCACCAGGACAGGGGGCGAAAGGGGGCGGAGAAAAACTGTTTTTT.

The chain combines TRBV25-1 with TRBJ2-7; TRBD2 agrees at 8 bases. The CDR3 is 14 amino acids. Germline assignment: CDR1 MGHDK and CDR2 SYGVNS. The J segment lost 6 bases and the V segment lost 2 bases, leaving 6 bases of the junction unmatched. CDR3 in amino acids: CASSEGSGALEQYF. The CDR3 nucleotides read TGTGCCAGCAGTGAAGGTAGCGGGGCGCTCGAGCAGTACTTC.

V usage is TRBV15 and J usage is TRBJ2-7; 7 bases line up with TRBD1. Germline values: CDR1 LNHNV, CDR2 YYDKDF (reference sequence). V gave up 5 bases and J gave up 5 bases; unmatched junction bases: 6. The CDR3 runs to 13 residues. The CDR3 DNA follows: TGTGCCACCAGCCCGCGACAGGGAAACGAGCAGTACTTC. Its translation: CATSPRQGNEQYF. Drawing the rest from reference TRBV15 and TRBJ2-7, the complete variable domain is DAMVIQNPRYQVTQFGKPVTLSCSQTLNHNVMYWYQQKSSQAPKLLFHYYDKDFNNEADTPDNFQSRRPNTSFCFLDIRSPGLGDTAMYLCATSPRQGNEQYFGPGTRLTVT.

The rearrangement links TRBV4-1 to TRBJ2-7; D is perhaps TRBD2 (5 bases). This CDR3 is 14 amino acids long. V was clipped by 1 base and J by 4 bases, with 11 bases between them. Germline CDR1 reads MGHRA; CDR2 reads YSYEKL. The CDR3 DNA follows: TGCGCCAGCAGCCAAGTGACCGAGGGTTACGAGCAGTACTTC. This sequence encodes CASSQVTEGYEQYF.

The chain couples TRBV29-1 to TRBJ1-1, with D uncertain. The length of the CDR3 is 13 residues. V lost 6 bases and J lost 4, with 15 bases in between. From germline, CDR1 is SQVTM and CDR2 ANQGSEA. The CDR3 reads CSVADGWGTEAFF. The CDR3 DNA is TGCAGCGTAGCTGACGGTTGGGGCACTGAAGCTTTCTTT.

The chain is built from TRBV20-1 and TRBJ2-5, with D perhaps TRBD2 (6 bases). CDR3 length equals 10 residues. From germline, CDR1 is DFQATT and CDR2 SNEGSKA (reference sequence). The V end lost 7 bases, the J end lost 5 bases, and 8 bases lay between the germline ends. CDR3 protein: CSGEVETQYF. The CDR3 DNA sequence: TGCAGTGGGGAGGTGGAGACCCAGTACTTC.

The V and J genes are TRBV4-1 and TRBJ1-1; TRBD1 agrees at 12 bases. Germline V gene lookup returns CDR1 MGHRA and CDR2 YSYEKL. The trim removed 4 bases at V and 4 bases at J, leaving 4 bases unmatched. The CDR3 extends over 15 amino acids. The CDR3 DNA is TGCGCCAGCAGCCGGGGACAGGGGGCATCCACTGAAGCTTTCTTT. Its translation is CASSRGQGASTEAFF.

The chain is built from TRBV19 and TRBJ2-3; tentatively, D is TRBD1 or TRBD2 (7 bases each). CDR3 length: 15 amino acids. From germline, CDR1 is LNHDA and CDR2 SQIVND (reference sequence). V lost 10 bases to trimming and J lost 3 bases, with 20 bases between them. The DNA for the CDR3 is TGTGCCACCGCAGGGGGTAGCGGGTTGACAGATACGCAGTATTTT. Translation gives CATAGGSGLTDTQYF.

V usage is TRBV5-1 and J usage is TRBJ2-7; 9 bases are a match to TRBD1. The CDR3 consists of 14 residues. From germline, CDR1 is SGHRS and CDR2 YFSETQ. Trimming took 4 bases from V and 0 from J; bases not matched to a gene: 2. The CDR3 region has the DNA TGCGCCAGCAGCAGGGACAGGGACTCCTACGAGCAGTACTTC. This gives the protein CASSRDRDSYEQYF.

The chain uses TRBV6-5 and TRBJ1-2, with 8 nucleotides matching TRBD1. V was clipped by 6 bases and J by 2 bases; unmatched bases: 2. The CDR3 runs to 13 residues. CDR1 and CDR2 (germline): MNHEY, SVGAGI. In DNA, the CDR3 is TGTGCCAGCAGCCGGGACAGGAACTATGGCTACACCTTC. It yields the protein CASSRDRNYGYTF.

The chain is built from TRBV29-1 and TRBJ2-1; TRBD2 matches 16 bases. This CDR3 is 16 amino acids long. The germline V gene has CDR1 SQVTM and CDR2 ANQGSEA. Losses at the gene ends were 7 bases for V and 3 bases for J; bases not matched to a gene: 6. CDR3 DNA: TGCAGCGCGGGACTAGCGGGAGGGACCCTCTACAATGAGCAGTTCTTC. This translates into CSAGLAGGTLYNEQFF.

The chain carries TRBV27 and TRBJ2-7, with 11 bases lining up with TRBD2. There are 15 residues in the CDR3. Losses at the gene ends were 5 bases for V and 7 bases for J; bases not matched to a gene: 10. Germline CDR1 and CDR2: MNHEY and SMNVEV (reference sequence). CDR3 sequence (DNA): TGTGCCAGCAGTCCATTCGGGACTAGCGGATATGAGCAGTACTTC. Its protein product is CASSPFGTSGYEQYF.

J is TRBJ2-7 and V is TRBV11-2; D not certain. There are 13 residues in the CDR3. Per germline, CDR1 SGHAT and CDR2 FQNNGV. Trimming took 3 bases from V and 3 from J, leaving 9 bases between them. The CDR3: CASSLGLGYEQYF. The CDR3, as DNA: TGTGCCAGCAGCTTGGGCTTGGGCTACGAGCAGTACTTC.

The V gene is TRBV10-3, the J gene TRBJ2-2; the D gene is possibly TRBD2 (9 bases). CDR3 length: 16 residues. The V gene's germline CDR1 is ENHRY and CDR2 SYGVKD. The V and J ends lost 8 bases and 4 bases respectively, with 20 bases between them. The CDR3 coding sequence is TGTGCCATCGGAGGACAGGGAGCGGGGGGCACCGGGGAGCTGTTTTTT. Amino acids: CAIGGQGAGGTGELFF.

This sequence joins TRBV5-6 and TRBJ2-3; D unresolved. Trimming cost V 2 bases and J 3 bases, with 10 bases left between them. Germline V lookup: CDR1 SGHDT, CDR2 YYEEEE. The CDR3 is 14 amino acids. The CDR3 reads CASSFRVWTDTQYF. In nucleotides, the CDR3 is TGTGCCAGCAGCTTCCGTGTTTGGACAGATACGCAGTATTTT.

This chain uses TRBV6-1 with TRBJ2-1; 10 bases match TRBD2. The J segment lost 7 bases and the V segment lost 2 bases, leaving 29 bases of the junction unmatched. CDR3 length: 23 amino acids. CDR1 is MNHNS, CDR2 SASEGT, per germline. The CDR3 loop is CASSEWADPDRRGPGLAWNEQFF. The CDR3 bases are TGTGCCAGCAGTGAATGGGCCGACCCGGACAGGAGGGGACCGGGACTAGCGTGGAATGAGCAGTTCTTC.

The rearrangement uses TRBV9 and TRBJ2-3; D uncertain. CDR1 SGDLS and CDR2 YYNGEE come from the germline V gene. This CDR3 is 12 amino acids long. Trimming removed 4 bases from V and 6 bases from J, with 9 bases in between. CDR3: CASSTQTDTQYF. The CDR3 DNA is TGTGCCAGCAGCACCCAAACGGATACGCAGTATTTT. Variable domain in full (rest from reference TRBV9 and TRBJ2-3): DSGVTQTPKHLITATGQRVTLRCSPRSGDLSVYWYQQSLDQGLQFLIQYYNGEERAKGNILERFSAQQFPDLHSELNLSSLELGDSALYFCASSTQTDTQYFGPGTRLTVL.

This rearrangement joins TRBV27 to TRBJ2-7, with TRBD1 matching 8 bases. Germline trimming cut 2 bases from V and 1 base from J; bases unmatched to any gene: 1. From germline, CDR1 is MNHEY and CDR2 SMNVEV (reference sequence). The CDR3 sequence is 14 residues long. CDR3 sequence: CASSLDRGSYEQYF. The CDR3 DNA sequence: TGTGCCAGCAGTTTAGACAGGGGATCCTACGAGCAGTACTTC.

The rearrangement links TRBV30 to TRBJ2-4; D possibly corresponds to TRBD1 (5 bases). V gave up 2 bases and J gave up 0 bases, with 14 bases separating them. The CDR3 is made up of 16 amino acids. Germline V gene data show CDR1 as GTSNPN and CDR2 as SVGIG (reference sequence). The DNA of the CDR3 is TGTGCCTGGAGTCCCCCAGGGTTAGTAGCCAAAAACATTCAGTACTTC. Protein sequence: CAWSPPGLVAKNIQYF.

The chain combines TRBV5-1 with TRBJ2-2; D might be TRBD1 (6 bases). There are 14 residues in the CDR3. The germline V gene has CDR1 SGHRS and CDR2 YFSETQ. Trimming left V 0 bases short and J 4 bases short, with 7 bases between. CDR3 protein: CASSLEGGTGELFF. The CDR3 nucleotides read TGCGCCAGCAGCTTGGAAGGGGGCACCGGGGAGCTGTTTTTT.